The 2 T cell receptor beta chains given below trace back to one sample, sequenced in a study of response to subunit inactivated influenza vaccine. TCRdb itself ran the RT-PCR reads through MiXCR, one entry per CDR3 protein. In the table there are hundreds of thousands of distinct CDR3 sequences, 14% of which are singletons. Sequenced material: PBMCs from blood, taken 14 days before vaccination. These receptors came from a middle-aged man who received an inactivated influenza vaccine.

In this sample, this clonotype turned up a few times. The chain carries TRBV20-1 and TRBJ2-3, with D possibly TRBD2 on 6 matching bases. The CDR3 has 14 amino acids. Germline values: CDR1 DFQATT, CDR2 SNEGSKA (reference sequence). The V end lost 3 bases, the J end lost 2 bases, and 12 bases lay between the germline ends. CDR3 protein: CSARTSGITDTQYF. Here the CDR3 DNA reads TGCAGTGCTAGGACTAGTGGGATCACAGATACGCAGTATTTT.

This clonotype was seen ten or more times. The chain is built from TRBV7-2 and TRBJ1-1; perhaps TRBD1 as D (5 bases). Germline CDR1 SGHTA, CDR2 FQGNSA. The CDR3 extends over 15 amino acids. The V and J ends lost 1 base and 0 bases respectively, with 9 bases between them. CDR3 amino acids: CASSLGGGMNTEAFF. The DNA for the CDR3 is TGTGCCAGCAGCTTAGGGGGCGGGATGAACACTGAAGCTTTCTTT.